Listed below are T cell receptor beta chains from one sample, sequenced in a study of cytomegalovirus exposure and HLA in healthy donors. The protocol was immunoSEQ multiplex PCR, while the TCRdb copy is restricted to in-frame clones and leaves out a portion. The sample has under 130,000 clones. Sequenced input: PBMCs. These receptors were obtained from a middle-aged man in good health and CMV-seronegative. CDR3s include the opening cysteine and the closing phenylalanine or tryptophan. Fields, in order: V gene, J gene, D gene, CDR3 protein, CDR3 DNA. D genes are given only for firm matches.

V: TRBV5-4; J: TRBJ2-3; D: TRBD1; CDR3: CASRTGGLGSTQYF; DNA: TGTGCCAGCCGGACAGGGGGCTTGGGTAGTACGCAGTATTTT
V: TRBV19; J: TRBJ2-1; D: TRBD2; CDR3: CASSRGLVSSYNEQFF; DNA: TGTGCCAGTAGTAGAGGACTAGTTAGCTCCTACAATGAGCAGTTCTTC
V: TRBV5-5; J: TRBJ1-5; D: .; CDR3: CASSLSERSNQPQHF; DNA: TGTGCCAGCAGCTTGAGTGAGAGGAGCAATCAGCCCCAGCATTTT
V: TRBV9; J: TRBJ2-5; D: TRBD2; CDR3: CASSKGATSGLQETQYF; DNA: TGTGCCAGCAGCAAAGGGGCAACTAGCGGGCTGCAAGAGACCCAGTACTTC
V: TRBV6-6; J: TRBJ2-3; D: TRBD2; CDR3: CASSYQRGGTDTQYF; DNA: TGTGCCAGCAGTTACCAGCGGGGCGGGACAGATACGCAGTATTTT
V: TRBV7-2; J: TRBJ1-1; D: .; CDR3: CASSLVREVGNTEAFF; DNA: TGTGCCAGCAGCTTAGTTAGGGAGGTCGGGAACACTGAAGCTTTCTTT
V: TRBV7-6; J: TRBJ2-1; D: TRBD2; CDR3: CASSKPQSGGNYNEQFF; DNA: TGTGCCAGCAGTAAACCTCAGAGCGGGGGCAACTACAATGAGCAGTTCTTC
V: TRBV5-4; J: TRBJ1-2; D: .; CDR3: CASSLDFTEGGYTF; DNA: TGTGCCAGCAGCTTGGACTTCACGGAGGGGGGCTACACCTTC
V: TRBV6-5; J: TRBJ2-1; D: TRBD2; CDR3: CASRAWGGSSGEQFF; DNA: TGTGCCAGCAGGGCATGGGGCGGGAGCTCTGGTGAGCAGTTCTTC
V: TRBV7-3; J: TRBJ1-3; D: TRBD1; CDR3: CASSSTGGAGNTIYF; DNA: TGTGCCAGCAGCTCGACAGGGGGCGCTGGAAACACCATATATTTT
V: TRBV4-2; J: TRBJ1-5; D: .; CDR3: CASSQTGYSNQPQHF; DNA: TGTGCCAGCAGCCAAACAGGATATAGCAATCAGCCCCAGCATTTT